The 2 T cell receptor beta chains in this list originate from one sample, sequenced in a study of blood T cell repertoires in COVID-19. TCRdb's table, derived via immunoSEQ multiplex PCR, lists solely in-frame clones and lacks some. The sample lists tens of thousands of clones, almost 90% seen once, with roughly 4% in the top ten. Sequences were obtained from peripheral blood. Receptors were obtained from a woman of 80 years or more with active or convalescent COVID-19.

The chain is built from TRBV14 and TRBJ1-5; TRBD1 matches 7 bases. The CDR3 extends over 13 amino acids. From germline, CDR1 is SGHDN and CDR2 FVKESK. V was clipped by 4 bases and J by 9 bases; unmatched bases: 6. CDR3 sequence (DNA): TGTGCCAGCAGCCGGATGACAGGGCTGCCCCAGCATTTT. It specifies CASSRMTGLPQHF. Full variable domain (missing parts from reference TRBV14 and TRBJ1-5): EAGVTQFPSHSVIEKGQTVTLRCDPISGHDNLYWYRRVMGKEIKFLLHFVKESKQDESGMPNNRFLAERTGGTYSTLKVQPAELEDSGVYFCASSRMTGLPQHFGDGTRLSIL.

The chain is built from TRBV5-4 and TRBJ2-1, with D tentatively TRBD2 (6 bases). V was cut by 0 bases and J by 0 bases, with 10 bases left in between. This CDR3 is built from 16 residues. Germline V lookup: CDR1 SGHNT, CDR2 YYREEE (reference sequence). CDR3 protein: CASSLGIGGSYNEQFF. The CDR3 DNA reads TGTGCCAGCAGCTTGGGCATCGGGGGCTCCTACAATGAGCAGTTCTTC.